The rows below give T cell receptor beta chains drawn from one sample of a study of shared clonotypes between healthy human individuals. Method: immunoSEQ multiplex PCR; TCRdb's copy keeps in-frame clones and lacks some. The sample lists hundreds of thousands of clones; roughly 70% were seen once. The sample comprised memory CD4+ T cells sorted from blood. These receptors were collected from a woman younger than 45 in good health. Both conserved end residues are trimmed from each CDR3. The order of the fields is J gene, V gene, CDR3 protein.

j_call: TRBJ1-1; v_call: TRBV19; cdr3_aa: ASSMDRRNTEAF
j_call: TRBJ2-7; v_call: TRBV7-9; cdr3_aa: ASSLSVGQGAREQY
j_call: TRBJ1-5; v_call: TRBV6-5; cdr3_aa: ASSRQGQQGQPQH
j_call: TRBJ1-3; v_call: TRBV5-1; cdr3_aa: ASSLEFAGQGNTIY
j_call: TRBJ1-2; v_call: TRBV6-6; cdr3_aa: ASSYPGLTQGEGYT
j_call: TRBJ2-7; v_call: TRBV19; cdr3_aa: ASSQSRDMAGEQY
j_call: TRBJ1-3; v_call: TRBV7-2; cdr3_aa: ASSLSSYSGNTIY
j_call: TRBJ2-5; v_call: TRBV5-4; cdr3_aa: ASSPGTGQETQY
j_call: TRBJ1-1; v_call: TRBV28; cdr3_aa: ASSSFGKTEAF
j_call: TRBJ1-1; v_call: TRBV10-3; cdr3_aa: AIRTPGIYSGGTEAF
j_call: TRBJ2-2; v_call: TRBV6-5; cdr3_aa: ASTIGNQPGELF
j_call: TRBJ2-7; v_call: TRBV2; cdr3_aa: ASTLGLGGEQY
j_call: TRBJ2-7; v_call: TRBV6-1; cdr3_aa: ATARPGRGLEQY
j_call: TRBJ1-1; v_call: TRBV28; cdr3_aa: ASRGVNTEAF
j_call: TRBJ2-1; v_call: TRBV2; cdr3_aa: ATSLGRTNNEQF
j_call: TRBJ1-3; v_call: TRBV28; cdr3_aa: ASSLKAWGNTIY
j_call: TRBJ2-1; v_call: TRBV5-8; cdr3_aa: ASTKTASAYNEQF
j_call: TRBJ2-7; v_call: TRBV7-9; cdr3_aa: ASSLFPYEQY
j_call: TRBJ2-1; v_call: TRBV11-3; cdr3_aa: ASSYSGTPSYNEQF
j_call: TRBJ1-1; v_call: TRBV28; cdr3_aa: ASSLHLNTEAF
j_call: TRBJ1-1; v_call: TRBV11-2; cdr3_aa: ASSLVGKGTEAF
j_call: TRBJ2-7; v_call: TRBV27; cdr3_aa: ASSSYNPGQGYEQY
j_call: TRBJ1-2; v_call: TRBV6-1; cdr3_aa: ASSETRDGYGYT
j_call: TRBJ1-1; v_call: TRBV18; cdr3_aa: ASSPNRENSEAF
j_call: TRBJ2-7; v_call: TRBV5-1; cdr3_aa: ASSQNPGQGYEQY
j_call: TRBJ1-2; v_call: TRBV4-2; cdr3_aa: ASSQDRDTYGYT
j_call: TRBJ2-5; v_call: TRBV11-2; cdr3_aa: ASSLGKEETQY
j_call: TRBJ2-7; v_call: TRBV4-1; cdr3_aa: ASSQDRGLAGTGEQY
j_call: TRBJ2-5; v_call: TRBV6-1; cdr3_aa: ASSGGAGGSPGTQY
j_call: TRBJ1-2; v_call: TRBV5-8; cdr3_aa: ASTLGAPGGNYGYT
j_call: TRBJ1-1; v_call: TRBV2; cdr3_aa: ASSSDRIKAF
j_call: TRBJ2-7; v_call: TRBV27; cdr3_aa: ASSPAGTARYEQY
j_call: TRBJ2-7; v_call: TRBV7-8; cdr3_aa: ASRPNAGHYEQY
j_call: TRBJ2-7; v_call: TRBV28; cdr3_aa: ASSSPGTLAEQY
j_call: TRBJ1-3; v_call: TRBV19; cdr3_aa: ASSILLEAVGNTIY
j_call: TRBJ2-3; v_call: TRBV11-3; cdr3_aa: ASSLGGADTDTQY
j_call: TRBJ2-3; v_call: TRBV27; cdr3_aa: ASGGSSLRLAGGRADTQY
j_call: TRBJ1-2; v_call: TRBV28; cdr3_aa: ASSRPNYGYT
j_call: TRBJ2-1; v_call: TRBV7-2; cdr3_aa: ASSLGQAPNEQF
j_call: TRBJ1-3; v_call: TRBV5-4; cdr3_aa: ASSLTGGPTSGNTIY